This T cell receptor beta chain is from a study of T cell repertoires in cytomegalovirus infection. About the study: In public TCR beta signatures, there were indications of both CMV infection and matching HLA type. General study findings and limits: There were HLA-C-restricted CMV-specific TCR beta clonotypes dominating the ex vivo response. The study identified carriers of CMV plus the relevant HLA from cumulative public TCR beta family frequency.

This clonotype showed up many times. Its specificity is unknown. The CDR3 loop spans 17 amino acids. V was pared by 5 bases and J by 0 bases, with 19 bases between. Germline V gene sequence: CDR1 SGHVT, CDR2 SQSDAQ. TCRdb ran MiXCR on the reads and lists one entry per CDR3 protein. The table lists 200,000 to 300,000 distinct CDR3 sequences, 9.1% of them singletons, with over 13% in the top ten. This receptor was identified in a human donor in good health (CMV status not recorded). Some clones in this sample may be carry-over from other donors' samples. The sample comprised PBMCs. The chain couples TRBV7-4 to TRBJ1-1, with D possibly being TRBD1 (5 bases). For the CDR3, the DNA is TGTGCCAGCAGCCATTCCGGGGCTCAAAACTTGAACACTGAAGCTTTCTTT. Translating it yields CASSHSGAQNLNTEAFF.